This passage covers 30 T cell receptor beta chains from one sample sequenced in a study of CXCR3-negative and CXCR3-positive naive CD8 T cells. Whole-study results and caveats: Comparison of naive cells showed more hydrophobic TRB CDR3s in CXCR3-positive than in CXCR3-negative naive cells.

Which antigens these TCRs recognize remains unknown. All TRB cDNA libraries came from 5' RACE performed with UMI labels. Each CDR3 protein gets one entry in TCRdb, which reprocessed the 5' RACE reads and gives no DNA. The sample holds around 63,000 distinct CDR3 sequences. Sequenced input: naive CXCR3+ CD8+ T cells from blood. The subset: CD45RO-CCR7+CD27+CD95- naive CD8+ T cells expressing CXCR3 (TNR3+). The receptors originated from a human donor in good health. Some clones in this sample may be carry-over from other donors' samples.

The chain is built from TRBV28 and TRBJ2-5; the TCRdb call, TRBD1, lacks DNA for checking. Germline V lookup: CDR1 MDHEN, CDR2 SYDVKM. The CDR3 runs to 13 residues. CDR3 region: CASAPGLQETQYF. The full variable domain, rest sourced from reference TRBV28 and TRBJ2-5, is DVKVTQSSRYLVKRTGEKVFLECVQDMDHENMFWYRQDPGLGLRLIYFSYDVKMKEKGDIPEGYSVSREKKERFSLILESASTNQTSMYLCASAPGLQETQYFGPGTRLLVL.

The chain employs TRBV20-1 and TRBJ2-3; the D gene TCRdb calls, TRBD1, cannot be checked with no DNA. This CDR3 is built from 15 residues. Germline-derived CDR1 and CDR2 are DFQATT and SNEGSKA (reference sequence). The CDR3 here is CSARDLSGGPDTQYF.

V gene TRBV7-9 combines with J gene TRBJ2-1; without DNA, the TCRdb call of TRBD1 cannot be checked. The CDR3 consists of 14 residues. In germline, CDR1 is SEHNR, CDR2 FQNEAQ (reference sequence). CDR3 sequence: CASNRDSAYNEQFF.

The chain uses TRBV21-1 and TRBJ2-7. TRBV21-1 is a documented pseudogene. The CDR3 is made up of 13 amino acids. CDR3 residues: CASSQMKLREQYF.

The chain couples TRBV28 to TRBJ2-7; TCRdb indicates TRBD2, and absent DNA this call remains unverified. This CDR3 is built from 17 residues. Germline V CDR1 and CDR2: MDHEN, SYDVKM. The CDR3 is CASTKGRVTQLPYEQYF.

CDR3 amino acids: CASSPSIYYEQYF. The V and J genes are TRBV28 and TRBJ2-7; TCRdb calls TRBD2, which cannot be checked without DNA. Germline-derived CDR1 and CDR2 are MDHEN and SYDVKM. This CDR3 comprises 13 residues.

The CDR3 here is CAGDGAGGTDTQYF. The chain links TRBV20-1 to TRBJ2-3; TCRdb selects TRBD2, and the lack of DNA leaves this call unchecked. This CDR3 comprises 14 residues. Germline assignment: CDR1 DFQATT and CDR2 SNEGSKA (reference sequence).

V gene TRBV5-6 combines with J gene TRBJ2-2; TCRdb's D call of TRBD2 is untestable without DNA. Germline V gene data show CDR1 as SGHDT and CDR2 as YYEEEE. This CDR3 has 16 amino acids. Here the CDR3 reads CASSHQRGAITGELFF.

The genes are TRBV18 and TRBJ2-7; TCRdb calls TRBD1, which cannot be checked without DNA. This CDR3 is 16 amino acids long. Germline-derived CDR1 and CDR2 are KGHSH and LQKENI. CDR3 sequence: CASSPPGTGNFYEQYF. Together with reference TRBV18 and TRBJ2-7, the CDR3 gives the full variable domain: NAGVMQNPRHLVRRRGQEARLRCSPMKGHSHVYWYRQLPEEGLKFMVYLQKENIIDESGMPKERFSAEFPKEGPSILRIQQVVRGDSAAYFCASSPPGTGNFYEQYFGPGTRLTVT.

The rearrangement joins TRBV14 to TRBJ1-1; TCRdb proposes TRBD1, but this gene call is untestable without DNA. CDR1 and CDR2 (germline): SGHDN, FVKESK. The CDR3 is made up of 17 amino acids. The CDR3 loop reads CASSQRKTGTGGYRAFF.

The V gene is TRBV7-9, the J gene TRBJ1-1; the D call of TRBD1 rests on TCRdb alone, since no DNA is present to check it. The CDR3 contains 12 residues. The germline V gene has CDR1 SEHNR and CDR2 FQNEAQ (reference sequence). The CDR3 loop is CASSPRGTEAFF.

The chain employs TRBV11-2 and TRBJ2-7; TCRdb proposes TRBD1, but this gene call is untestable without DNA. CDR3 length: 13 amino acids. Germline CDR1 is SGHAT and CDR2 is FQNNGV. Here the CDR3 reads CASSLQGSHEQYF. The variable domain in full, with the rest retrieved from reference TRBV11-2 and TRBJ2-7, is EAGVAQSPRYKIIEKRQSVAFWCNPISGHATLYWYQQILGQGPKLLIQFQNNGVVDDSQLPKDRFSAERLKGVDSTLKIQPAKLEDSAVYLCASSLQGSHEQYFGPGTRLTVT.

This chain joins TRBV6-6 and TRBJ1-2; TCRdb's D call, TRBD1, is unchecked because there is no DNA. CDR1 and CDR2 from the germline V gene are MNHNY and SVGAGI (reference sequence). This CDR3 has 16 amino acids. CDR3 sequence: CASRGKPGQDNYGYTF.

The chain has TRBV12-3 or TRBV12-4 and TRBJ2-5; the D call from TCRdb, TRBD2, cannot be confirmed without DNA. This CDR3 spans 16 amino acids. CDR3: CASSSWGGERQETQYF.

The genes are TRBV5-1 and TRBJ2-7; the D gene TCRdb calls, TRBD2, cannot be checked with no DNA. CDR3 length: 14 amino acids. Germline V gives CDR1 SGHRS, CDR2 YFSETQ. This chain's CDR3 is CASSAGGTIGEQYF.

The rearrangement links TRBV7-9 to TRBJ2-2; the D call of TRBD2 rests on TCRdb alone, since no DNA is present to check it. Per the germline V gene, CDR1 is SEHNR and CDR2 is FQNEAQ (reference sequence). The CDR3 runs to 18 residues. CDR3 sequence reads: CASSPWLDRGEFTGELFF.

CDR3 sequence reads: CASSIIGNQPQHF. This chain joins TRBV19 and TRBJ1-5. This CDR3 is built from 13 residues. Germline CDR1 LNHDA, CDR2 SQIVND (reference sequence).

The chain couples TRBV4-2 to TRBJ1-2. This CDR3 spans 12 amino acids. Germline-derived CDR1 and CDR2 are LGHNA and YNFKEQ. This CDR3 is CASTQEHYGYTF.

The rearrangement links TRBV4-3 to TRBJ1-1; checking the TCRdb D call of TRBD1 is not possible without DNA. CDR3 size: 15 residues. Germline V gene sequence: CDR1 LGHNA, CDR2 YSLEER. The CDR3 region is CASSQYSGRNTEAFF.

The chain carries TRBV28 and TRBJ2-7; TCRdb indicates TRBD2, and absent DNA this call remains unverified. The CDR3 loop spans 16 amino acids. The germline V gene has CDR1 MDHEN and CDR2 SYDVKM. Here the CDR3 reads CASSPGLAGLAYEQYF.

J is TRBJ1-4 and V is TRBV4-3. The length of the CDR3 is 15 residues. In germline, CDR1 is LGHNA, CDR2 YSLEER. This CDR3 reads CASSQAWTVNEKLFF.

This chain uses TRBV28 with TRBJ2-2. This CDR3 contains 13 residues. From germline, CDR1 is MDHEN and CDR2 SYDVKM. The CDR3 here is CASSTINTGELFF.

The chain uses TRBV29-1 and TRBJ2-7. There are 14 residues in the CDR3. CDR1 is SQVTM and CDR2 is ANQGSEA in the germline V gene. The CDR3 reads CSPEWAVISYEQYF.

The rearrangement joins TRBV6-2 or TRBV6-3 to TRBJ1-2. Germline values: CDR1 MNHEY, CDR2 SVGEGT. This CDR3 has 15 residues. The CDR3: CASSYSHPTHYGYTF.

The chain combines TRBV11-2 with TRBJ2-1. Germline V gene sequence: CDR1 SGHAT, CDR2 FQNNGV. The CDR3 sequence is 15 residues long. The CDR3: CASSLYWDSYNEQFF.

V and J are TRBV20-1 and TRBJ1-4. Looked up from germline, CDR1 is DFQATT and CDR2 is SNEGSKA (reference sequence). The CDR3 runs to 14 residues. The CDR3 sequence is CSASAHPTNEKLFF.

The V and J genes are TRBV6-2 or TRBV6-3 and TRBJ2-5; TCRdb proposes TRBD1, but this gene call is untestable without DNA. There are 14 residues in the CDR3. Germline V gene sequence: CDR1 MNHEY, CDR2 SVGEGT. Here the CDR3 reads CASSYWGIQETQYF.

This chain connects TRBV25-1 to TRBJ2-7; TCRdb's D call, TRBD1, is unchecked because there is no DNA. The V gene's germline CDR1 is MGHDK and CDR2 SYGVNS. CDR3 size: 16 residues. The CDR3 spells CASSELKGGSSYEQYF.

This clonotype is identified as medium-sized from frequency. J is TRBJ2-3 and V is TRBV11-3. Germline V CDR1 and CDR2: SGHNT, YENEEA. The CDR3 sequence is 13 residues long. CDR3 residues: CASSSRTNKTQYF.

V usage is TRBV15 and J usage is TRBJ2-6. The CDR3 is 14 residues long. The germline CDR1 and CDR2 sequences are LNHNV and YYDKDF (reference sequence). The CDR3 sequence is CATSPLSGANVLTF.